This T cell receptor beta chain stems from a study of breast tumors, draining lymph nodes, adjacent tissues. General observations from the study: Luminal-like breast cancer showed significantly higher tumor–nontumor repertoire similarity than basal-like. The data were judged consistent with most tumor T cells coming from lymph node and expanding in tumor. Tumors had less TCR diversity than lymph nodes, more than nontumor tissue.

TCRdb reprocessed the multiplex PCR reads via MiXCR and lists one record per CDR3 protein. The profile shows approximately 100,000 distinct CDR3 sequences, less than 25% of them singletons. In its sample, this clonotype was seen many times. Its antigen is not identified. Trimming removed 4 bases from V and 9 bases from J; junction bases left unmatched: 14. Germline V gene data show CDR1 as SGHNT and CDR2 as YYREEE (reference sequence). This CDR3 region has 16 residues. Breast cancer patients provided tissue from their axillary draining lymph nodes. This rearrangement joins TRBV5-4 to TRBJ2-7, with 12 nucleotides matching TRBD2. This receptor was taken from a female donor with breast cancer. Some clones in this sample may be carry-over from other donors' samples. Sequenced: axillary lymph node tissue. CDR3 sequence reads: CASSAPSSGRARRQYF. CDR3 nucleotide sequence: TGTGCCAGCAGCGCACCCTCTAGCGGGAGGGCCAGGCGGCAGTACTTC.